This is a list of T cell receptor beta chains from one sample in a study of CD8+ T cells in alopecia areata. Sequencing was performed with immunoSEQ multiplex PCR; in TCRdb, only in-frame clones are kept and a portion is missing. Of about 200,000 clones listed, under 40% are singletons. Here the sequenced sample was CD4+ T cells sorted from blood, taken at approximately week 30, from a patient treated with tofacitinib. The source is a human donor with alopecia areata. Both conserved end residues are part of each CDR3.

V: TRBV18; CDR3: CASSPSTGPGGGNQPQHF
V: TRBV7-8; CDR3: CASSFSMTSGEETQYF
V: TRBV2; CDR3: CASSEPELAETDTQYF
V: TRBV28; CDR3: CASSPRLAPGELFF
V: TRBV7-9; CDR3: CASSFSGGAYNEQFF
V: TRBV7-2; CDR3: CASSTQMGLAANEQFF
V: TRBV15; CDR3: CATSRAGQGNNEQFF
V: TRBV7-2; CDR3: CASSLLPAGTYEQYF
V: TRBV5-1; CDR3: CASSPGTPYNEQFF
V: TRBV4-1; CDR3: CASSQAQGQNEQYF
V: TRBV4-2; CDR3: CASSQFPTAGKSSYNEQFF
V: TRBV2; CDR3: CASSEEDGAYYGYTF
V: TRBV5-4; CDR3: CASSQGGGLYGYTF
V: TRBV4-1; CDR3: CASGVGAGVYEQYF
V: TRBV2; CDR3: CASSERRRAWLEQYF
V: TRBV10-3; CDR3: CAISESSGTDTQYF
V: TRBV29-1; CDR3: CSVLPLGRDYGYTF
V: TRBV5-1; CDR3: CASSLMGRAFF
V: TRBV30; CDR3: CAWSNTETQYF
V: TRBV27; CDR3: CASRDRLAGGGEQYF
V: TRBV2; CDR3: CASSGDYNEQFF
V: TRBV5-4; CDR3: CASSGGRGNYGYTF
V: TRBV18; CDR3: CASSPTGVGNTEAFF
V: TRBV25-1; CDR3: CASSESQGPSTDTQYF
V: TRBV9; CDR3: CASSVDLQRGTEAFF
V: TRBV30; CDR3: CAWSIDRITTEAFF
V: TRBV2; CDR3: CASSDMGTEAFF
V: TRBV2; CDR3: CASLGLLNTGELFF
V: TRBV6-6; CDR3: CASSYSFDEQYF
V: TRBV7-9; CDR3: CASSRPGADTQYF
V: TRBV29-1; CDR3: CSVEGPGEHSNQPQHF
V: TRBV9; CDR3: CASRRRRGASYEQYF
V: TRBV11-2; CDR3: CASSKLATIYEQFF
V: TRBV2; CDR3: CAGTGGESTEAFF
V: TRBV4-1; CDR3: CASSQVIRDNSYEQYF